Many counts were recorded for the clone carrying this TCR beta chain. Its specificity is not known. This CDR3 comprises 16 residues. V was clipped by 2 bases and J by 7 bases, with 15 bases between them. This sample was included in a study of T cell repertoires in cytomegalovirus infection. The study's findings and limits: HLA-C-restricted, CMV-specific TCR beta clonotypes were dominant ex vivo.

MiXCR, run by TCRdb on the reads, gives a single entry per CDR3 protein. The table lists around 320,000 distinct CDR3 sequences, 9.5% of them singletons, with about 3.9% in the top ten. The rearrangement uses TRBV12-3 or TRBV12-4 and TRBJ1-6, with D possibly matching TRBD1 (5 bases). This TCR was sampled from a human donor in good health (CMV status not recorded). Some clones in this sample may be carry-over from other donors' samples. The sample consisted of PBMCs. CDR3 in DNA: TGTGCCAGCAGTTTACGAGAGGGCAGGGTGAATTCACCCCTCCACTTT. As protein: CASSLREGRVNSPLHF.